These 28 T cell receptor beta chains originate from one sample sequenced in a study of lymphopenia after photon versus proton radiotherapy. Clones were sequenced by immunoSEQ multiplex PCR, and TCRdb holds only the in-frame ones, with some missing. This table holds about 27,000 clones, approximately 90% found once. Here the sequenced sample was peripheral blood, taken from a patient treated with photon-based radiotherapy. Every receptor here comes from a man aged 45 to 65 with gastric cancer.

The gene calls are TRBV5-8 and TRBJ1-6; D gene ambiguous. This CDR3 is built from 13 residues. The V end lost 2 bases, the J end lost 9 bases, and 9 bases lay between the germline ends. Germline V gene sequence: CDR1 SGHTS, CDR2 YDEGEE. CDR3 sequence (DNA): TGTGCCAGCAGCTTCGGGCGCGTTTCACCCCTCCACTTT. This gives the protein CASSFGRVSPLHF.

The chain links TRBV18 to TRBJ2-1; D perhaps matches TRBD2 (6 bases). The germline gives CDR1 KGHSH, CDR2 LQKENI. Deletions cut 0 bases from V and 15 bases from J, with 21 bases between. This CDR3 is built from 15 residues. CDR3 loop: CASSPPLGAGMSLFF. The CDR3 DNA follows: TGTGCCAGCTCACCACCGTTAGGGGCGGGGATGTCACTGTTCTTC.

This clone showed up just a few times. The CDR3 protein is CASSLAIGNTIYF. The DNA of the CDR3 is TGTGCCAGCAGTCTGGCTATTGGAAACACCATATATTTT. V usage is TRBV6-1 and J usage is TRBJ1-3; unclear D gene. The germline CDR1 and CDR2 sequences are MNHNS and SASEGT. There are 13 residues in the CDR3. V gave up 5 bases and J gave up 3 bases, with 8 bases separating them.

This rearrangement joins TRBV7-2 to TRBJ2-5; the match to TRBD2 covers 11 bases. The V gene's germline CDR1 is SGHTA and CDR2 FQGNSA. The CDR3 runs 19 residues. V shed 1 base and J 2 bases; nucleotides not matched to a gene: 12. The CDR3 spells CASSLVPSGGPITQETQYF. CDR3 bases: TGTGCCAGCAGCTTAGTGCCTAGCGGGGGGCCGATAACACAAGAGACCCAGTACTTC.

The V and J genes are TRBV27 and TRBJ1-2; 7 bases line up with TRBD1. This CDR3 is built from 16 residues. The V gene's germline CDR1 is MNHEY and CDR2 SMNVEV (reference sequence). V lost 3 bases, J lost 5 bases, and 12 bases stayed unmatched. The CDR3 reads CASSFASGTVLYGYTF. DNA for the CDR3: TGTGCCAGCAGTTTCGCCTCCGGGACAGTGCTTTATGGCTACACCTTC.

This chain links TRBV11-1 with TRBJ1-1; D remains ambiguous. Germline CDR1 reads SGHAT; CDR2 reads FQDESV (reference sequence). Trimming pared 3 bases from V and 4 bases from J, leaving 3 bases between. The CDR3 contains 11 residues. The CDR3 DNA reads as TGTGCCAGCAGCTTCGTCACTGAAGCTTTCTTT. It is translated as CASSFVTEAFF.

The chain links TRBV5-1 to TRBJ1-2, with 8 positions matching TRBD1. Unmatched junction bases numbered 3, after V lost 1 base and J lost 4 bases. From germline, CDR1 is SGHRS and CDR2 YFSETQ. This CDR3 has 14 residues. In nucleotides, the CDR3 is TGCGCCAGCAGCTTGACAGGGGGTATCTATGGCTACACCTTC. Translation gives CASSLTGGIYGYTF.

The chain carries TRBV30 and TRBJ2-3; TRBD1 is a possible D gene (5 bases). The V gene lost 5 bases and the J gene lost 0 bases, with 12 bases spanning the gap. CDR1 is GTSNPN and CDR2 is SVGIG in the germline V gene (reference sequence). The CDR3 totals 14 residues. CDR3 protein: CAWGRTTSTDTQYF. As DNA, the CDR3 is TGTGCCTGGGGAAGGACAACTAGCACAGATACGCAGTATTTT.

The chain employs TRBV5-4 and TRBJ2-5; a possible D gene is TRBD1 (6 bases). With 4 bases removed from V and 5 bases from J, the gap between germline ends came to 12 bases. This CDR3 is 13 amino acids long. The germline CDR1 and CDR2 sequences are SGHNT and YYREEE (reference sequence). The CDR3 sequence: CASSRDRYETQYF. As DNA, the CDR3 is TGTGCCAGCAGCCGCGACAGGTACGAGACCCAGTACTTC.

The CDR3 region has the DNA TGTGCCAGCAGCGGCTCAAGGGCCCATGTCTGGGCCAACGTCCTGACTTTC. Translated, it gives CASSGSRAHVWANVLTF. This chain uses TRBV11-2 with TRBJ2-6; unclear D gene. V was clipped by 5 bases and J by 5 bases, with 19 bases between them. CDR3 length: 17 amino acids. Germline CDR1 is SGHAT and CDR2 is FQNNGV.

The chain combines TRBV5-1 with TRBJ1-6, with TRBD1 matching over 9 bases. The V segment lost 4 bases and the J segment 10 bases; nucleotides outside the gene matches: 9. This CDR3 has 15 amino acids. Germline loops: CDR1 SGHRS, CDR2 YFSETQ. The CDR3: CASSPGTGFDSPLHF. CDR3 coding DNA: TGCGCCAGCAGCCCAGGGACAGGGTTCGACTCACCCCTCCACTTT.

The genes are TRBV27 and TRBJ1-5; D unresolved. Germline assignment: CDR1 MNHEY and CDR2 SMNVEV (reference sequence). This CDR3 contains 14 residues. Trimming removed 4 bases at V and 4 bases at J, with 11 bases between. This CDR3 is CASSSPGQNQPQHF. The CDR3 coding sequence is TGTGCCAGCAGTTCACCGGGCCAAAATCAGCCCCAGCATTTT.

The J gene is TRBJ1-2, the V gene TRBV27; D gene unclear. The length of the CDR3 is 12 residues. The V gene's germline CDR1 is MNHEY and CDR2 SMNVEV (reference sequence). V dropped 4 bases and J dropped 2 bases, with 5 bases sitting between them. The DNA for the CDR3 is TGTGCCAGCAGTTCGGTGAACTATGGCTACACCTTC. It translates to CASSSVNYGYTF.

The chain recombines TRBV6-5 with TRBJ1-5; D unclear. Trimming removed 2 bases at V and 6 bases at J, with 11 bases between. From germline, CDR1 is MNHEY and CDR2 SVGAGI. The CDR3 covers 14 residues. Here the CDR3 reads CASSYDGYGQPQHF. CDR3 nucleotide sequence: TGTGCCAGCAGTTACGACGGGTATGGTCAGCCCCAGCATTTT.

V is TRBV6-5 and J is TRBJ2-1, with 13 positions matching TRBD2. The ends lost 5 bases at V and 5 bases at J; junction bases unmatched: 0. The CDR3 has 14 residues. CDR1 is MNHEY, CDR2 SVGAGI, per germline. The DNA for the CDR3 is TGTGCCAGCAGTGGACTAGCGGGGGACAATGAGCAGTTCTTC. It translates to CASSGLAGDNEQFF.

This sequence joins TRBV2 and TRBJ1-2, with TRBD1 identical over 8 bases. The CDR3 totals 12 residues. J lost 5 bases, V lost 8 bases, and 4 bases had no gene match. The germline CDR1 and CDR2 sequences are SNHLY and FYNNEI. The CDR3 protein is CASPQGAYGYTF. The CDR3 nucleotides are TGTGCCAGCCCCCAGGGGGCGTATGGCTACACCTTC.

CDR3: CASNWGGTEAFF. CDR3 nucleotides: TGTGCCAGTAATTGGGGAGGCACTGAAGCTTTCTTT. The rearrangement joins TRBV19 to TRBJ1-1, with no clear D. CDR3 size: 12 residues. V lost 7 bases, J lost 4 bases, and 10 bases lay in between. Germline CDR1 LNHDA, CDR2 SQIVND (reference sequence).

This clone was found a few times. The chain joins TRBV4-2 to TRBJ2-4; the match to TRBD2 covers 12 bases. V lost 1 base to trimming and J lost 5 bases; unmatched junction nucleotides: 6. The germline gives CDR1 LGHNA, CDR2 YNFKEQ. This CDR3 comprises 17 residues. The DNA for the CDR3 is TGTGCCAGCAGCCAAGTCTCTAGCGGGGGGGCTCAAAACATTCAGTACTTC. Translating gives CASSQVSSGGAQNIQYF.

V is TRBV7-8 and J is TRBJ2-3, with D tentatively TRBD2 (7 bases). The V end lost 7 bases, the J end lost 4 bases, and 18 bases lay between the germline ends. CDR1 and CDR2 (germline): SGHVS, FQNEAQ. This CDR3 comprises 15 residues. Here the CDR3 reads CASTQGRGPADTQYF. The DNA of the CDR3 is TGTGCCAGCACCCAGGGGCGGGGGCCCGCAGATACGCAGTATTTT.

J is TRBJ1-3 and V is TRBV30, with TRBD1 identical over 9 bases. The CDR3 is 14 amino acids. Looked up from germline, CDR1 is GTSNPN and CDR2 is SVGIG (reference sequence). The ends lost 3 bases at V and 7 bases at J; junction bases unmatched: 7. The CDR3 loop reads CAWRRDREVNTIYF. In DNA, the CDR3 is TGTGCCTGGAGACGGGACAGGGAGGTCAACACCATATATTTT.

V gene TRBV6-1 combines with J gene TRBJ2-7, with TRBD1 matching over 9 bases. Per germline, CDR1 MNHNS and CDR2 SASEGT. V gave up 6 bases and J gave up 0 bases; unmatched junction bases: 6. CDR3 length: 15 amino acids. The CDR3 DNA sequence: TGTGCCAGCAGAACCGGGACAGGGTTCTCCTACGAGCAGTACTTC. It yields the protein CASRTGTGFSYEQYF.

The CDR3 DNA reads TGTGCCAGCAGCGGGTCGGACGGGCCCTATGGCTACACCTTC. Translating it yields CASSGSDGPYGYTF. The chain uses TRBV7-6 and TRBJ1-2; D not certain. CDR1 and CDR2 (germline): SGHVS, FNYEAQ. This CDR3 is built from 14 residues. Trimming took 5 bases from V and 4 from J, leaving 14 bases between them.

V and J are TRBV6-1 and TRBJ1-1; D may be TRBD1 (6 bases). The length of the CDR3 is 15 residues. CDR1 is MNHNS and CDR2 is SASEGT in the germline V gene. Trimming stripped 7 bases from V and 4 bases from J, with 19 bases between. The CDR3 loop is CASTANVQGSTEAFF. The DNA for the CDR3 is TGTGCCAGCACTGCCAATGTACAGGGTAGCACTGAAGCTTTCTTT.

The chain couples TRBV11-3 to TRBJ2-7; a possible D gene is TRBD2 (5 bases). Per germline, CDR1 SGHNT and CDR2 YENEEA. This CDR3 region has 16 residues. V lost 5 bases to trimming and J lost 2 bases, with 19 bases between them. The CDR3 DNA sequence: TGTGCCAGCAGCCCACCCCCTGGAGGCCCTACCTACGAGCAGTACGTC. Amino acid sequence: CASSPPPGGPTYEQYV.

This chain uses TRBV5-5 with TRBJ2-3, with D possibly being TRBD2 (7 bases). V lost 1 base, J lost 0 bases, and 15 bases lay in between. The length of the CDR3 is 17 residues. Germline V CDR1 and CDR2: SGHKS, YYEKEE (reference sequence). The CDR3 region has the DNA TGTGCCAGCAGCTTGCGCGGGGGACACTTCAGCACAGATACGCAGTATTTT. It translates to CASSLRGGHFSTDTQYF. The full variable domain, in which reference TRBV5-5 and TRBJ2-3 provide the parts outside the CDR3, is DAGVTQSPTHLIKTRGQQVTLRCSPISGHKSVSWYQQVLGQGPQFIFQYYEKEERGRGNFPDRFSARQFPNYSSELNVNALLLGDSALYLCASSLRGGHFSTDTQYFGPGTRLTVL.

The chain recombines TRBV4-1 with TRBJ2-1, with 7 bases that match TRBD1. The CDR3 is made up of 13 amino acids. Unmatched junction bases numbered 10, after V lost 8 bases and J lost 9 bases. Germline assignment: CDR1 MGHRA and CDR2 YSYEKL. CDR3 region: CASRDSFGAEQFF. The CDR3 region has the DNA TGCGCCAGCCGGGACAGTTTCGGTGCTGAGCAGTTCTTC.

The chain couples TRBV18 to TRBJ2-2; D uncertain. Trimming shortened V by 1 base and J by 2 bases, and 5 bases separated the two germline ends. In germline, CDR1 is KGHSH, CDR2 LQKENI. The length of the CDR3 is 14 residues. DNA of the CDR3: TGTGCCAGCTCACCACGTGGAAACACCGGGGAGCTGTTTTTT. Protein: CASSPRGNTGELFF.

The V gene is TRBV5-6, the J gene TRBJ1-2; D remains unclear. V lost 3 bases to trimming and J lost 5 bases, with 20 bases between them. The V gene's germline CDR1 is SGHDT and CDR2 YYEEEE. CDR3 length: 16 residues. The CDR3 region is CASSSDPPSYYYGYTF. The CDR3 DNA reads TGTGCCAGCAGCTCGGACCCCCCGTCGTATTATTATGGCTACACCTTC.